The 21 T cell receptor beta chains below were found in one sample sequenced in a study of CD8 T cells in Susac syndrome. Random hexamers were used to reverse transcribe about 0.5 to 1 ug of RNA. TCRdb fed the immunoSEQ multiplex PCR reads into MiXCR, producing one record per CDR3 protein. Among 200,000 to 250,000 distinct CDR3 sequences listed, 85% to 95% were seen once. The sample comprised CD4+ T cells from PBMCs. Source of these receptors: a human donor with multiple sclerosis.

This sequence joins TRBV5-6 and TRBJ2-2; the D is unclear. The CDR3 contains 14 residues. With 2 bases removed from V and 0 bases from J, the gap between germline ends came to 5 bases. The germline V gene has CDR1 SGHDT and CDR2 YYEEEE. As DNA, the CDR3 is TGTGCCAGCAGCTTCCGGACGAACACCGGGGAGCTGTTTTTT. Encoded protein: CASSFRTNTGELFF.

This chain uses TRBV28 with TRBJ2-3; tentative D call: TRBD2 (7 bases). CDR1 and CDR2 from the germline V gene are MDHEN and SYDVKM. This CDR3 contains 15 residues. V dropped 6 bases and J dropped 3 bases, with 16 bases sitting between them. The CDR3 protein is CASRGEGGGTDTQYF. The CDR3 nucleotides read TGTGCCAGCAGGGGGGAGGGGGGCGGAACAGATACGCAGTATTTT.

V is TRBV4-2 and J is TRBJ2-5, with 7 bases matching TRBD2. Germline V gives CDR1 LGHNA, CDR2 YNFKEQ. J was trimmed by 2 bases and V by 4 bases; bases with no gene match: 7. This CDR3 is 15 amino acids long. The CDR3 DNA is TGTGCCAGCAGCCGGGGGACTAATGTACAAGAGACCCAGTACTTC. Protein product: CASSRGTNVQETQYF.

V is TRBV6-2 or TRBV6-3 and J is TRBJ1-4, with D hard to call. Per germline, CDR1 MNHEY and CDR2 SVGEGT. Trimming removed 6 bases at V and 1 base at J, with 18 bases between. This CDR3 spans 17 amino acids. Written as DNA, the CDR3 is TGTGCCAGCAGCTCTGTTTTCGCAGGAGTAACTAATGAAAAACTGTTTTTT. It encodes CASSSVFAGVTNEKLFF.

CDR3 DNA: TGTGCCAGTATCCCCGACAGGAACCGCAATCAGCCCCAGCATTTT. It is translated as CASIPDRNRNQPQHF. The J gene is TRBJ1-5, the V gene TRBV19; D might be TRBD1 (6 bases). Germline loops: CDR1 LNHDA, CDR2 SQIVND (reference sequence). CDR3 length: 15 residues. The V end lost 7 bases, the J end lost 2 bases, and 15 bases lay between the germline ends.

The rearrangement links TRBV29-1 to TRBJ1-3; TRBD1 matches at 9 bases. This CDR3 has 16 residues. CDR1 is SQVTM, CDR2 ANQGSEA, per germline. The junction had 4 bases not matched to a gene; V was cut back by 0 bases and J by 1 base. For the CDR3, the DNA is TGCAGCGTTGAAGATTGGACAGGGGATTCTGGAAACACCATATATTTT. As protein: CSVEDWTGDSGNTIYF. Complete variable domain (other parts from reference TRBV29-1 and TRBJ1-3): SAVISQKPSRDICQRGTSLTIQCQVDSQVTMMFWYRQQPGQSLTLIATANQGSEATYESGFVIDKFPISRPNLTFSTLTVSNMSPEDSSIYLCSVEDWTGDSGNTIYFGEGSWLTVV.

The V and J genes are TRBV7-2 and TRBJ2-6, with D perhaps matching TRBD2 (5 bases). The CDR3 length is 18 residues. Germline V gives CDR1 SGHTA, CDR2 FQGNSA. V lost 1 base to trimming and J lost 0 bases, with 13 bases between them. The CDR3 sequence is CASSLDGVGSSGANVLTF. The CDR3 DNA reads TGTGCCAGCAGCTTAGATGGGGTGGGGAGCTCTGGGGCCAACGTCCTGACTTTC.

J is TRBJ2-2 and V is TRBV5-1, with D perhaps assigned TRBD1 or TRBD2 (5 bases each). The CDR3 extends over 16 amino acids. Germline V CDR1 and CDR2: SGHRS, YFSETQ. Between the trimmed V and J ends, which lost 2 bases and 0 bases, there was a span of 11 bases. The CDR3: CASSFPGRANTGELFF. The CDR3 DNA follows: TGCGCCAGCAGCTTCCCGGGACGAGCGAACACCGGGGAGCTGTTTTTT.

V and J are TRBV20-1 and TRBJ2-4, with TRBD1 matching 12 bases. CDR1 is DFQATT, CDR2 SNEGSKA, per germline (reference sequence). Trimming removed 3 bases from V and 8 bases from J; junction bases left unmatched: 8. The CDR3 covers 15 residues. This CDR3 is CSASPGTGGLDIQYF. The CDR3 nucleotides are TGCAGTGCTAGCCCCGGGACAGGGGGCCTGGACATTCAGTACTTC.

This clonotype was seen just once. The chain joins TRBV30 to TRBJ2-3; perhaps TRBD1 as D (5 bases). The CDR3 is 14 amino acids. The ends were cut back, 2 bases at V and 8 bases at J, with 17 bases in the middle. The germline V gene has CDR1 GTSNPN and CDR2 SVGIG (reference sequence). CDR3 region: CAWSTAVLGATQYF. The CDR3 bases are TGTGCCTGGAGTACCGCGGTCCTTGGGGCTACGCAGTATTTT.

The rearrangement joins TRBV30 to TRBJ1-2; D possibly corresponds to TRBD1 (6 bases). Germline CDR1 and CDR2: GTSNPN and SVGIG (reference sequence). The ends were cut back, 1 base at V and 1 base at J, with 10 bases in the middle. CDR3 length: 14 amino acids. The CDR3 reads CAWSDLGGNYGYTF. CDR3 sequence (DNA): TGTGCCTGGAGTGATCTAGGGGGTAACTATGGCTACACCTTC.

The gene calls are TRBV2 and TRBJ1-2, with D hard to call. V gave up 6 bases and J gave up 3 bases, with 17 bases separating them. The CDR3 consists of 15 residues. The germline CDR1 and CDR2 sequences are SNHLY and FYNNEI. CDR3 protein: CASSPQAGPHYGYTF. The CDR3 DNA sequence: TGTGCCAGCAGCCCCCAGGCAGGCCCCCACTATGGCTACACCTTC.

The J gene is TRBJ1-5, the V gene TRBV20-1; D unclear. V was trimmed by 5 bases and J by 1 base, leaving 12 bases between them. Germline V gene lookup returns CDR1 DFQATT and CDR2 SNEGSKA (reference sequence). This CDR3 region has 14 residues. For the CDR3, the DNA is TGCAGTGCTGAAGCCCAGACGAGCAATCAGCCCCAGCATTTT. Its protein product is CSAEAQTSNQPQHF.

The chain is built from TRBV4-2 and TRBJ2-1; 8 bases match TRBD1. The germline CDR1 and CDR2 sequences are LGHNA and YNFKEQ. The CDR3 is 15 residues long. Trimming took 4 bases from V and 8 from J; bases not matched to a gene: 10. CDR3 DNA: TGTGCCAGCAGCCCCGGGACAGGTAGTTACGATGAGCAGTTCTTC. This translates into CASSPGTGSYDEQFF.

This clonotype was counted at least ten times. One end of the junction does not line up with germline, which may come from a read error. The V gene is TRBV5-1, the J gene TRBJ1-1, with D unclear. This CDR3 comprises 13 residues. In germline, CDR1 is SGHRS, CDR2 YFSETQ. CDR3 residues: CASSLGRNTEAFF. CDR3 DNA sequence: TGTGCCAGCAGTCTCGGGAGGAACACTGAAGCTTTCTTT.

The chain employs TRBV18 and TRBJ2-7, with no clear D. From germline, CDR1 is KGHSH and CDR2 LQKENI. The CDR3 is 12 amino acids. Between the trimmed V and J ends, which lost 2 bases and 1 base, there was a span of 3 bases. The CDR3 region is CASSPGSYEQYV. CDR3 sequence (DNA): TGTGCCAGCTCACCAGGGTCCTACGAGCAGTACGTC.

V gene TRBV5-1 combines with J gene TRBJ2-7; D unresolved. This CDR3 region has 13 residues. The germline V gene encodes CDR1 SGHRS and CDR2 YFSETQ. The germline V and J ends were trimmed by 2 bases and 2 bases, with 8 bases remaining between them. CDR3 nucleotide sequence: TGCGCCAGCAGCTTTTGGGGAACCTACGAGCAGTACTTC. Amino acid sequence: CASSFWGTYEQYF.

V gene TRBV11-2 combines with J gene TRBJ2-2, with D perhaps matching TRBD1 (6 bases). V was pared by 5 bases and J by 1 base, with 14 bases between. This CDR3 has 16 residues. In germline, CDR1 is SGHAT, CDR2 FQNNGV. This CDR3 reads CASSPIGGQNTGELFF. CDR3 sequence (DNA): TGTGCCAGCAGCCCCATAGGGGGACAGAACACCGGGGAGCTGTTTTTT.

V gene TRBV30 combines with J gene TRBJ1-3; tentative D call: TRBD1 (5 bases). V lost 1 base, J lost 1 base, and 8 bases lay in between. In germline, CDR1 is GTSNPN, CDR2 SVGIG (reference sequence). The CDR3 spans 14 residues. Written as DNA, the CDR3 is TGTGCCTGGAGTGCGACAGTTTCTGGAAACACCATATATTTT. Translated: CAWSATVSGNTIYF.

The gene calls are TRBV20-1 and TRBJ2-7, with D uncertain. Trimming cost V 6 bases and J 4 bases, with 16 bases left between them. Germline V gives CDR1 DFQATT, CDR2 SNEGSKA (reference sequence). The CDR3 has 13 amino acids. CDR3 sequence reads: CSASRQVSYEQYF. CDR3 sequence (DNA): TGCAGTGCCAGTCGGCAGGTTAGTTACGAGCAGTACTTC.

The rearrangement joins TRBV28 to TRBJ1-6; TRBD1 matches at 9 bases. CDR3 length equals 15 residues. Germline CDR1 is MDHEN and CDR2 is SYDVKM. J gave up 7 bases and V 4 bases, and 5 bases lay outside the gene matches. CDR3 bases: TGTGCCAGCAGTTGGGTGGACAGGGGAAATTCACCCCTCCACTTT. Its translation: CASSWVDRGNSPLHF.